The following is a T cell receptor beta chain sequence with its context. The sample comes from a study of human T cells and chemical hapten exposure. The authors' total RNA extraction used unfractionated whole blood. The CDR3 covers 14 residues. Trimming took off 4 bases at V and 3 bases at J, with 12 bases between the two ends. The V gene's germline CDR1 is MNHEY and CDR2 SMNVEV (reference sequence). In the library, unique molecular identifiers were attached to individual cDNA molecules. TCRdb reprocessed the reads via MiXCR and lists one record per CDR3 protein. Among about 3,100 distinct CDR3 sequences listed, roughly 49% were seen once.

V and J are TRBV27 and TRBJ2-5; D could derive from TRBD1 or TRBD2 (6 bases each). Sequenced: whole blood. This TCR derives from a human donor who had alopecia or was a healthy volunteer (not recorded which). Some clones in this sample may be carry-over from other donors' samples. This table probably holds off-target reads from a library built for another chain. CDR3 DNA sequence: TGTGCCAGCAGTTCCCGGGGGCATGAAGAGACCCAGTACTTC. Translated: CASSSRGHEETQYF.